This TCR beta chain was sequenced for a study of cytomegalovirus exposure and HLA in healthy donors. At the level of the study: A prior study identified approximately 110 million unique TCR beta sequences from about 200 million T cells. Study results and caveats: It was reported in a later analysis that an Asian-associated ancestry cluster showed fewer N-insertions than the roughly 710-donor mean. Later, an analysis found that common viral pathogens appeared to be linked with several of the most significant clusters.

Germline values: CDR1 SGHRS, CDR2 YFSETQ. The CDR3 is 14 amino acids. V lost 0 bases and J lost 1, with 7 bases in between. Of note for this clone: Its antigen is currently unknown.

Amplification used 60 Vbeta primers and 13 Jbeta primers. TCRdb's copy holds only in-frame clones and misses some; the assay was immunoSEQ multiplex PCR. Of under 250,000 clones detected, about 78% appear once; the ten largest clones hold approximately 3.8%. This receptor was taken from a male donor in good health and CMV-seronegative. The J gene is TRBJ2-5, the V gene TRBV5-1, with D tentatively TRBD1 (5 bases). Sequencing was done on a sample of PBMCs. The CDR3 DNA reads TGCGCCAGCAGCTTGGAAGGGGTCCAAGAGACCCAGTACTTC. It translates to CASSLEGVQETQYF.